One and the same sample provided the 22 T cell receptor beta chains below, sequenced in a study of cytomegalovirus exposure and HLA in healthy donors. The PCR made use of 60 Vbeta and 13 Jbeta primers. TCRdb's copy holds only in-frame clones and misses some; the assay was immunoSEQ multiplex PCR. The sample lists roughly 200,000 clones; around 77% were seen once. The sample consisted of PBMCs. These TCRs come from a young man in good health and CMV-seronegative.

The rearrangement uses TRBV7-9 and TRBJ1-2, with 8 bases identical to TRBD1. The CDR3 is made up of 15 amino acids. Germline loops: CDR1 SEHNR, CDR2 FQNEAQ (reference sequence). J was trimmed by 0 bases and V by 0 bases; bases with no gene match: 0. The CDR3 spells CASSLAQGANYGYTF. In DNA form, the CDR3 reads TGTGCCAGCAGCTTAGCACAGGGGGCTAACTATGGCTACACCTTC.

The CDR3 loop is CASIENGQGQPQHF. As DNA, the CDR3 is TGTGCCAGCATAGAGAACGGGCAGGGTCAGCCCCAGCATTTT. The rearrangement links TRBV2 to TRBJ1-5; perhaps TRBD1 as D (5 bases). Trimming pared 7 bases from V and 6 bases from J, leaving 16 bases between. This CDR3 spans 14 amino acids. CDR1 is SNHLY and CDR2 is FYNNEI in the germline V gene.

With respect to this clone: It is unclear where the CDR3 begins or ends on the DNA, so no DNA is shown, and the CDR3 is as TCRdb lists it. This CDR3 reads CASSKFGPGGLETQYF. The J gene is TRBJ2-5, the V gene TRBV21-1; the table's TRBD1 call for D was not verified on the DNA. TRBV21-1 is classified as a pseudogene. The CDR3 spans 16 amino acids, including both terminal residues.

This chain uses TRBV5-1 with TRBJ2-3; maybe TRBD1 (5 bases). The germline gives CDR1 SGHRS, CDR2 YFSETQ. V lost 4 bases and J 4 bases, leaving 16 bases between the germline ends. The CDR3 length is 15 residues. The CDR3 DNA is TGCGCCAGCAGCGAATCCCCAGGGCTGGCAGATACGCAGTATTTT. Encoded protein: CASSESPGLADTQYF.

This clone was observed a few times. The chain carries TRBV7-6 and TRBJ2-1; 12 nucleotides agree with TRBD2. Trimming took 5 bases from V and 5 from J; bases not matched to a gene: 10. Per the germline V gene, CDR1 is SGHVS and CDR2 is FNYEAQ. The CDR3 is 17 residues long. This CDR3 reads CASSGSSGRADDNEQFF. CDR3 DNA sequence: TGTGCCAGCAGCGGATCTAGCGGGAGGGCCGATGACAATGAGCAGTTCTTC. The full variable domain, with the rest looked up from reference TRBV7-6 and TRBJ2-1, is GAGVSQSPRYKVTKRGQDVALRCDPISGHVSLYWYRQALGQGPEFLTYFNYEAQQDKSGLPNDRFSAERPEGSISTLTIQRTEQRDSAMYRCASSGSSGRADDNEQFFGPGTRLTVL.

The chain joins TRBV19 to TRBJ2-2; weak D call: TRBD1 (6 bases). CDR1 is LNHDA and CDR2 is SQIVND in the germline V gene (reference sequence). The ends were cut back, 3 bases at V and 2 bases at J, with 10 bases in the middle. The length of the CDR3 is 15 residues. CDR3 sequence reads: CASSIGQTNTGELFF. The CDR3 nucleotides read TGTGCCAGTAGTATCGGACAGACTAACACCGGGGAGCTGTTTTTT.

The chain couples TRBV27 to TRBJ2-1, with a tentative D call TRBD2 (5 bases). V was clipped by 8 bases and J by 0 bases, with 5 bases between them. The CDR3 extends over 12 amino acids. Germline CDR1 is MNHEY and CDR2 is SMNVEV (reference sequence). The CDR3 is CASGSSYNEQFF. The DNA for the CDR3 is TGTGCCAGCGGGAGCTCCTACAATGAGCAGTTCTTC.

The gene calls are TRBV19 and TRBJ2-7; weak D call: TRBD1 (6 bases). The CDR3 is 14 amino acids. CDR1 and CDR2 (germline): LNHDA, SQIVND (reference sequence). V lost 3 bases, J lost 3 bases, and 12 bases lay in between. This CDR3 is CASSMVQGHYEQYF. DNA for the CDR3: TGTGCCAGTAGTATGGTGCAGGGGCACTACGAGCAGTACTTC.

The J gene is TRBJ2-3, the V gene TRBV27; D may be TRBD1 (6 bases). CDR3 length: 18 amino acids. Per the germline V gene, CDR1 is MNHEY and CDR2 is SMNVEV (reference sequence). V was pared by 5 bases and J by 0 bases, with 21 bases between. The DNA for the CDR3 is TGTGCCAGCAGTGCCCACTCGTACAGGGTCCTTAGCACAGATACGCAGTATTTT. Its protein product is CASSAHSYRVLSTDTQYF.

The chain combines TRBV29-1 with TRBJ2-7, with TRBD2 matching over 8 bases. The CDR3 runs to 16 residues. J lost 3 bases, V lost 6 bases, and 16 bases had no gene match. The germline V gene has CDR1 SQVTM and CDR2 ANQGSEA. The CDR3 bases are TGCAGCGTCGGGGGGGGGAAGGCAGGGTTCCGCTACGAGCAGTACTTC. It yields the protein CSVGGGKAGFRYEQYF.

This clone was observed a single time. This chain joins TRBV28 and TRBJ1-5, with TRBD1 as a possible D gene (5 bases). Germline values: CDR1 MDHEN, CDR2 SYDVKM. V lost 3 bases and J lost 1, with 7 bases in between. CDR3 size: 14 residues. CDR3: CASSLPGSNQPQHF. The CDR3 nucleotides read TGTGCCAGCAGTTTGCCAGGGAGCAATCAGCCCCAGCATTTT.

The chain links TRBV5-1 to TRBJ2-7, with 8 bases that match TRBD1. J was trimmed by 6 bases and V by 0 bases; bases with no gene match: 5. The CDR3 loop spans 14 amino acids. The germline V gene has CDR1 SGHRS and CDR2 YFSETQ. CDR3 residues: CASSLDRGVREQYF. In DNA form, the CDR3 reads TGCGCCAGCAGCTTGGACAGGGGGGTTCGCGAGCAGTACTTC.

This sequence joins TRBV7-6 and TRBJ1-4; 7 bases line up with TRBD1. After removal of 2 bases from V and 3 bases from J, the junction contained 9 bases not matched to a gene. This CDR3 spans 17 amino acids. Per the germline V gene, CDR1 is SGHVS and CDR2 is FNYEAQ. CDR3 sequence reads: CASSLLRGSGANEKLFF. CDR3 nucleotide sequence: TGTGCCAGCAGCTTACTCAGGGGGTCTGGGGCTAATGAAAAACTGTTTTTT. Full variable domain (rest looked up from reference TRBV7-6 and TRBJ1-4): GAGVSQSPRYKVTKRGQDVALRCDPISGHVSLYWYRQALGQGPEFLTYFNYEAQQDKSGLPNDRFSAERPEGSISTLTIQRTEQRDSAMYRCASSLLRGSGANEKLFFGSGTQLSVL.

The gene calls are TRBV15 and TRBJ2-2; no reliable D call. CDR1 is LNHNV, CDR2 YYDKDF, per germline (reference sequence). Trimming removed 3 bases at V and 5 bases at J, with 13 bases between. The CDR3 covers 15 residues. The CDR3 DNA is TGTGCCACCAGCAGCCCATTTCGGTTGACCGGGGAGCTGTTTTTT. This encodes CATSSPFRLTGELFF.

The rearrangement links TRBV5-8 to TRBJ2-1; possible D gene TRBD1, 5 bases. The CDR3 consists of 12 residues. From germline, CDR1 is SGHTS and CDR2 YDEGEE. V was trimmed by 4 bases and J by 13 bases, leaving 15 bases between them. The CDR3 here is CASSPGNPSQFF. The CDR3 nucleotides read TGTGCCAGCAGCCCAGGGAATCCCAGCCAGTTCTTC. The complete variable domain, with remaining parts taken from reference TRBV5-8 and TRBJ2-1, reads EAGVTQSPTHLIKTRGQQATLRCSPISGHTSVYWYQQALGLGLQFLLWYDEGEERNRGNFPPRFSGRQFPNYSSELNVNALELEDSALYLCASSPGNPSQFFGPGTRLTVL.

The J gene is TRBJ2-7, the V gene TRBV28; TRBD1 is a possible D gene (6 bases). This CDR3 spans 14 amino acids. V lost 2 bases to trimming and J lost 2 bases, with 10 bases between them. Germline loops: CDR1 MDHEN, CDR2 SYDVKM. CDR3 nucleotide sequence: TGTGCCAGCAGTTTAATAGGGGACACCTACGAGCAGTACTTC. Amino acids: CASSLIGDTYEQYF.

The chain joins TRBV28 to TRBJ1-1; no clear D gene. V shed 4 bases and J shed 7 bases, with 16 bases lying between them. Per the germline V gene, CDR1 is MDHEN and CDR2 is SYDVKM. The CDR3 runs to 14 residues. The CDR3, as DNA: TGTGCCAGCAGTTCCCCTGAACCGGGAATTGAAGCTTTCTTT. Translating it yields CASSSPEPGIEAFF.

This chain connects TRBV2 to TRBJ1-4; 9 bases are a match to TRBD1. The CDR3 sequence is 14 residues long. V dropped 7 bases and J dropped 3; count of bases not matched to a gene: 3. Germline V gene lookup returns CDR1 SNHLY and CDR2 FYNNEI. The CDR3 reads CASKDRGANEKLFF. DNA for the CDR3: TGTGCCAGCAAGGACAGGGGTGCTAATGAAAAACTGTTTTTT.

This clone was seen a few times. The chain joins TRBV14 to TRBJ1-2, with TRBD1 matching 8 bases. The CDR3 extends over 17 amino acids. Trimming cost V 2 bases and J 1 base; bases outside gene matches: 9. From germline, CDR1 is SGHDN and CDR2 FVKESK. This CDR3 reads CASSQMGWTGNNYGYTF. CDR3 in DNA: TGTGCCAGCAGCCAAATGGGTTGGACAGGGAATAACTATGGCTACACCTTC.

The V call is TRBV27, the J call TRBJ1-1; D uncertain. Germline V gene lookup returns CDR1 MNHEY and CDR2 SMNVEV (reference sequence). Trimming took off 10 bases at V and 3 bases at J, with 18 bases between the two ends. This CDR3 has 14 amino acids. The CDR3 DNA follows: TGTGCCACCTTCCGCGAGGATGGAGACACTGAAGCTTTCTTT. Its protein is CATFREDGDTEAFF.

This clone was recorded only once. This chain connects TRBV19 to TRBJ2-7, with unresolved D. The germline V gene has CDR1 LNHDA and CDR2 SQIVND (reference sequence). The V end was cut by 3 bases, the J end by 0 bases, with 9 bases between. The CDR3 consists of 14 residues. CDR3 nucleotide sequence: TGTGCCAGTAGTATTCGTCAGGACTCCTACGAGCAGTACTTC. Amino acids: CASSIRQDSYEQYF.

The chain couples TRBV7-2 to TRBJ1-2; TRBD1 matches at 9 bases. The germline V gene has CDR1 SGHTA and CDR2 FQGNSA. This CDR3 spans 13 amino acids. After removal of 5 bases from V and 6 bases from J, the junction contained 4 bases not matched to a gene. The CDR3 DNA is TGTGCCAGCAGCCCACAGGGGGCGCATGGCTACACCTTC. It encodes CASSPQGAHGYTF.